The 30 T cell receptor beta chains in this list originate from one sample, sequenced in a study of CD8 T cells in Susac syndrome. RNA in amounts of roughly 0.5 to 1 ug was reverse transcribed with random hexamers. TCRdb redid the calling of the immunoSEQ multiplex PCR reads with MiXCR, one entry per CDR3 protein. The sample holds some 170,000 distinct CDR3 sequences, approximately 94% seen once. Sequencing used CD4+ T cells from PBMCs. These receptors were taken from a human donor in good health.

The chain couples TRBV28 to TRBJ2-1; D assignment may be TRBD1 or TRBD2 (5 bases each). CDR1 and CDR2 (germline): MDHEN, SYDVKM. The V end lost 7 bases, the J end lost 8 bases, and 9 bases lay between the germline ends. The CDR3 length is 11 residues. The CDR3 is CASKRDDEQFF. The CDR3 region has the DNA TGTGCCAGCAAACGGGACGATGAGCAGTTCTTC.

This chain links TRBV20-1 with TRBJ2-1; the match to TRBD2 covers 7 bases. This CDR3 has 13 amino acids. Germline V gene data show CDR1 as DFQATT and CDR2 as SNEGSKA (reference sequence). With 5 bases clipped from V and 4 bases from J, the junction kept 5 bases outside the gene matches. The CDR3 reads CSAGTKTYNEQFF. The CDR3 DNA follows: TGCAGTGCTGGGACTAAAACGTACAATGAGCAGTTCTTC.

The genes are TRBV30 and TRBJ2-1; 8 positions match TRBD2. The CDR3 has 13 amino acids. V shed 0 bases, J shed 15 bases, and the junction held 10 bases outside the gene matches. From germline, CDR1 is GTSNPN and CDR2 SVGIG (reference sequence). The CDR3 DNA follows: TGTGCCTGGAGTGTCCAAAGCGGGAGAGGCTTGTTCTTC. It codes for CAWSVQSGRGLFF.

The CDR3 sequence: CSAGESIGQSTDTQYF. The CDR3 DNA reads as TGCAGTGCCGGCGAATCCATTGGACAGAGCACAGATACGCAGTATTTT. The genes are TRBV20-1 and TRBJ2-3, with D tentatively TRBD1 (6 bases). This CDR3 has 16 amino acids. The ends were cut back, 6 bases at V and 0 bases at J, with 19 bases in the middle. Per the germline V gene, CDR1 is DFQATT and CDR2 is SNEGSKA (reference sequence).

The chain employs TRBV4-3 and TRBJ1-1, with D maybe TRBD1 (5 bases). The germline gives CDR1 LGHNA, CDR2 YSLEER. Trimming removed 3 bases from V and 5 bases from J, with 16 bases in between. The CDR3 contains 15 residues. This chain's CDR3 is CASSHGTQGETEAFF. In DNA form, the CDR3 reads TGCGCCAGCAGCCATGGAACTCAGGGTGAGACTGAAGCTTTCTTT.

The chain employs TRBV7-9 and TRBJ2-1; D might be TRBD1 (5 bases). This CDR3 spans 14 amino acids. Germline V CDR1 and CDR2: SEHNR, FQNEAQ (reference sequence). The V end lost 5 bases, the J end lost 10 bases, and 18 bases lay between the germline ends. CDR3 DNA: TGTGCCAGCAGCCGGTCCGCAGGGCCAGGAGAGCAGTTCTTC. It specifies CASSRSAGPGEQFF.

The chain joins TRBV6-1 to TRBJ2-5; unclear D gene. Germline-derived CDR1 and CDR2 are MNHNS and SASEGT. V lost 5 bases and J lost 5, with 9 bases in between. CDR3 length: 12 residues. DNA for the CDR3: TGTGCCAGCAGTCTCGTCGAGGAGACCCAGTACTTC. Translating gives CASSLVEETQYF.

The J gene is TRBJ2-4, the V gene TRBV29-1, with D perhaps TRBD1 or TRBD2 (5 bases each). V lost 0 bases, J lost 8 bases, and 8 bases lay in between. The CDR3 length is 12 residues. Germline values: CDR1 SQVTM, CDR2 ANQGSEA. The CDR3 loop reads CSVEDPGHIQYF. CDR3 in DNA: TGCAGCGTTGAAGATCCGGGGCACATTCAGTACTTC.

V is TRBV30 and J is TRBJ1-5, with D possibly TRBD1 on 5 matching bases. Trimming removed 2 bases from V and 3 bases from J, with 8 bases in between. The CDR3 sequence is 13 residues long. Germline V gene data show CDR1 as GTSNPN and CDR2 as SVGIG (reference sequence). The CDR3 nucleotides read TGTGCCTGGAGTTTAGGGGACAATCAGCCCCAGCATTTT. Its protein product is CAWSLGDNQPQHF.

The rearrangement uses TRBV12-3 or TRBV12-4 and TRBJ2-6; possibly TRBD2 for D (6 bases). Trimming left V 6 bases short and J 15 bases short, with 15 bases between. CDR3 length equals 12 residues. Here the CDR3 reads CASRGLAVALTF. Written as DNA, the CDR3 is TGTGCCAGCAGGGGACTGGCAGTTGCCCTGACTTTC.

This clonotype was observed once. The genes are TRBV20-1 and TRBJ2-4, with D tentatively TRBD2 (5 bases). Germline CDR1 reads DFQATT; CDR2 reads SNEGSKA (reference sequence). This CDR3 region has 13 residues. Trimming shortened V by 1 base and J by 6 bases, and 10 bases separated the two germline ends. CDR3 residues: CSARVPAGNIQYF. The CDR3 DNA sequence: TGCAGTGCTAGAGTTCCGGCGGGAAACATTCAGTACTTC.

The genes are TRBV28 and TRBJ2-2, with 8 positions matching TRBD2. In germline, CDR1 is MDHEN, CDR2 SYDVKM. V was clipped by 6 bases and J by 6 bases; unmatched bases: 9. The CDR3 is 15 amino acids. CDR3 nucleotide sequence: TGTGCCAGCAGAAGGACTAGCCTCACCCCCGGGGAGCTGTTTTTT. It translates to CASRRTSLTPGELFF.

CDR3 nucleotides: TGCAGTGCTAGAGGGCTAGCGGATTACAATGAGCAGTTCTTC. The encoded protein is CSARGLADYNEQFF. The genes are TRBV20-1 and TRBJ2-1; 7 bases align to TRBD2. Trimming cost V 1 base and J 4 bases; bases outside gene matches: 4. CDR3 length: 14 amino acids. The germline V gene encodes CDR1 DFQATT and CDR2 SNEGSKA (reference sequence).

The chain has TRBV28 and TRBJ2-5, with TRBD2 identical over 10 bases. This CDR3 spans 15 amino acids. The V segment lost 2 bases and the J segment 4 bases; nucleotides outside the gene matches: 4. Germline lookup yields CDR1 MDHEN and CDR2 SYDVKM. The CDR3 sequence: CASSLQPSGRETQYF. In DNA form, the CDR3 reads TGTGCCAGCAGTTTACAGCCTAGCGGGAGAGAGACCCAGTACTTC.

The J gene is TRBJ2-1, the V gene TRBV14; D could derive from TRBD1 or TRBD2 (6 bases each). Trimming stripped 0 bases from V and 14 bases from J, with 14 bases between. Germline loops: CDR1 SGHDN, CDR2 FVKESK. This CDR3 is built from 13 residues. As DNA, the CDR3 is TGTGCCAGCAGCCAAGACAGGGGACTGGCCGAGTTCTTC. It translates to CASSQDRGLAEFF.

The chain joins TRBV29-1 to TRBJ1-2; a weak D match, TRBD1 (5 bases). The CDR3 runs 15 residues. Trimming took off 7 bases at V and 1 base at J, with 19 bases between the two ends. Germline values: CDR1 SQVTM, CDR2 ANQGSEA. The DNA of the CDR3 is TGCAGCGCCAACGCTCCGACAGCGGGTAACTATGGCTACACCTTC. It yields the protein CSANAPTAGNYGYTF.

V gene TRBV29-1 combines with J gene TRBJ2-7, with D perhaps TRBD1 or TRBD2 (5 bases each). This CDR3 comprises 10 residues. The V end was cut by 7 bases, the J end by 2 bases, with 6 bases between. CDR1 SQVTM and CDR2 ANQGSEA come from the germline V gene. The CDR3, as DNA: TGCAGCGGGGGACCCTACGAGCAGTACTTC. This translates into CSGGPYEQYF.

The V call is TRBV28, the J call TRBJ2-1, with 10 bases that match TRBD1. J lost 6 bases, V lost 8 bases, and 7 bases had no gene match. The CDR3 has 14 amino acids. The germline V gene encodes CDR1 MDHEN and CDR2 SYDVKM. The CDR3 sequence: CASRTGGFFNEQFF. In DNA, the CDR3 is TGTGCCAGCCGGACAGGGGGTTTCTTCAATGAGCAGTTCTTC.

As for this clonotype: At one boundary the junction diverges from the germline segment, which might be a read error. The rearrangement links TRBV7-2 to TRBJ2-4; a weak D match, TRBD2 (5 bases). There are 15 residues in the CDR3. The V gene's germline CDR1 is SGHTA and CDR2 FQGNSA. CDR3 nucleotides: TGTGCCAGCAGTTTAGGAGGCCCGGGCCAAGACATTCAGTACTTC. It encodes CASSLGGPGQDIQYF. Looking up the rest from reference TRBV7-2 and TRBJ2-4 gives the full variable domain: GAGVSQSPSNKVTEKGKDVELRCDPISGHTALYWYRQSLGQGLEFLIYFQGNSAPDKSGLPSDRFSAERTGGSVSTLTIQRTQQEDSAVYLCASSLGGPGQDIQYFGAGTRLSVL.

The chain combines TRBV29-1 with TRBJ2-5, with D tentatively TRBD1 or TRBD2 (7 bases each). The CDR3 is made up of 14 amino acids. V was trimmed by 5 bases and J by 5 bases, leaving 18 bases between them. CDR1 and CDR2 from the germline V gene are SQVTM and ANQGSEA. The chain's CDR3 is CSVQGGGGPETQYF. Here the CDR3 DNA reads TGCAGCGTTCAGGGGGGAGGGGGGCCGGAGACCCAGTACTTC.

The V gene is TRBV21-1, the J gene TRBJ2-7; the D call TRBD1 from the table was never checked on the DNA. TRBV21-1 is an annotated pseudogene. This CDR3 spans 15 amino acids. The CDR3 region is CASSETDRGLHEQYF. CDR3 DNA sequence: TGTGCCAGCAGCGAGACTGACAGGGGGCTCCACGAGCAGTACTTC.

The chain combines TRBV30 with TRBJ2-1; a weak D match, TRBD2 (5 bases). Germline CDR1 GTSNPN, CDR2 SVGIG (reference sequence). The CDR3 extends over 13 amino acids. V was trimmed by 0 bases and J by 9 bases, leaving 12 bases between them. In DNA, the CDR3 is TGTGCCTGGAGTGTTGGTGGGAGTGGTGAGCAGTTCTTC. Translating gives CAWSVGGSGEQFF. The full variable domain, with the rest looked up from reference TRBV30 and TRBJ2-1, is SQTIHQWPATLVQPVGSPLSLECTVEGTSNPNLYWYRQAAGRGLQLLFYSVGIGQISSEVPQNLSASRPQDRQFILSSKKLLLSDSGFYLCAWSVGGSGEQFFGPGTRLTVL.

The J gene is TRBJ2-1, the V gene TRBV7-3; D is possibly TRBD1 (5 bases). The CDR3 has 15 residues. The germline V gene has CDR1 SGHTA and CDR2 FQGTGA. Trimming stripped 2 bases from V and 8 bases from J, with 16 bases between. The CDR3 coding sequence is TGTGCCAGCAGCTTAGGGGCCGGCAGGGTCTATGAGCAGTTCTTC. Translated, it gives CASSLGAGRVYEQFF.

The chain uses TRBV28 and TRBJ2-7, with D perhaps given as TRBD1 or TRBD2 (5 bases each). CDR1 is MDHEN and CDR2 is SYDVKM in the germline V gene. V lost 3 bases, J lost 6 bases, and 9 bases lay in between. This CDR3 contains 12 residues. The CDR3 region has the DNA TGTGCCAGCAGTTTGGGACGGCGCGAGCAGTACTTC. Protein: CASSLGRREQYF.

V gene TRBV3-1 combines with J gene TRBJ2-1; 7 nucleotides line up with TRBD1. V shed 1 base, J shed 15 bases, and the junction held 15 bases outside the gene matches. Germline CDR1 and CDR2: LGHDT and YNNKEL (reference sequence). The CDR3 is 15 residues long. CDR3 amino acids: CASSQGQGKGRSWFF. CDR3 bases: TGTGCCAGCAGCCAAGGACAGGGTAAAGGGCGTTCATGGTTCTTC.

This clonotype was detected only a few times. This chain links TRBV4-2 with TRBJ1-2; D gene ambiguous. The CDR3 has 12 residues. Germline lookup yields CDR1 LGHNA and CDR2 YNFKEQ. V was pared by 1 base and J by 0 bases, with 0 bases between. The CDR3 loop is CASSQANYGYTF. CDR3 nucleotides: TGTGCCAGCAGCCAAGCTAACTATGGCTACACCTTC.

The J gene is TRBJ2-2, the V gene TRBV2, with no clear D. The germline V gene encodes CDR1 SNHLY and CDR2 FYNNEI. CDR3 length equals 13 residues. V was clipped by 5 bases and J by 4 bases, with 8 bases between them. Here the CDR3 DNA reads TGTGCCAGCAGTCAGGACCGCACCGGGGAGCTGTTTTTT. Amino acids: CASSQDRTGELFF.

Only one count was recorded for this clonotype. V is TRBV4-2 and J is TRBJ2-5; TRBD1 is a possible D gene (7 bases). The V and J ends lost 1 base and 3 bases respectively, with 15 bases between them. The length of the CDR3 is 16 residues. Germline V gene lookup returns CDR1 LGHNA and CDR2 YNFKEQ. CDR3 sequence reads: CASSQAYRGLEETQYF. CDR3 nucleotides: TGTGCCAGCAGCCAAGCTTACAGGGGACTCGAAGAGACCCAGTACTTC.

The chain employs TRBV30 and TRBJ2-4; 8 bases agree with TRBD1. This CDR3 contains 16 residues. Germline V gene lookup returns CDR1 GTSNPN and CDR2 SVGIG (reference sequence). Trimming at V came to 1 base and at J to 2 bases, leaving 7 bases not matched to a gene. The CDR3 DNA reads TGTGCCTGGAGTGACGGACAGGGTGAAACCAAAAACATTCAGTACTTC. Translated: CAWSDGQGETKNIQYF.

This clonotype has only a few counts. The J gene is TRBJ2-7, the V gene TRBV4-3; possibly TRBD1 for D (6 bases). Germline CDR1 LGHNA, CDR2 YSLEER. Trimming cost V 0 bases and J 3 bases, with 15 bases left between them. The CDR3 spans 16 residues. CDR3 sequence: CASSQESATGDYEQYF. The CDR3 DNA reads TGCGCCAGCAGCCAAGAATCCGCGACAGGAGACTACGAGCAGTACTTC.